This T cell receptor (beta chain) was observed in a study of identical twins. Findings and caveats of the study: There is a chance that invariant MAIT and iNKT cells partially muddied zero-insertion analyses.

Points on this clonotype: Antigen unknown.

A universal primer binding site was introduced by template switching. The final cDNA contained unique molecular identifiers. MiXCR, applied by TCRdb to the 5' RACE reads, yields one record per CDR3 protein. The table lists 450,000 or so distinct CDR3 sequences, 11% to 15% of them singletons. This CDR3 has 14 residues. CDR1 SGHTA and CDR2 FQGNSA come from the germline V gene. The ends were cut back, 2 bases at V and 2 bases at J, with 7 bases in the middle. Donors uniformly comprised healthy Caucasians. These data were also filed under a second study, of yellow fever vaccine responses in identical twins.

Sample: CD4+ T cells sorted from blood. This rearrangement joins TRBV7-2 to TRBJ1-5; no clear D gene. This TCR came from a woman aged 18-29 years in good health. CDR3 bases: TGTGCCAGCAGCTTAAACCCAGGCAATCAGCCCCAGCATTTT. This sequence encodes CASSLNPGNQPQHF.